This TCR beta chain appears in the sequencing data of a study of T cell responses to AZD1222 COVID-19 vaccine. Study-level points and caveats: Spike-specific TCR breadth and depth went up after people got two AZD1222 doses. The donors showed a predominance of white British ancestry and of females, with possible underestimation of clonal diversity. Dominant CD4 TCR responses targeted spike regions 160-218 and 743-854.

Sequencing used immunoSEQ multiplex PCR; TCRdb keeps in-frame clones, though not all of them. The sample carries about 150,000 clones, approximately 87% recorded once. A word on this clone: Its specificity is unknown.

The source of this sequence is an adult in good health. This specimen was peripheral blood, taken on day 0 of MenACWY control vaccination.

In nucleotides, the CDR3 is TGTGCCAGTAGTATAGGAGGACTAATGCAAGAGACCCAGTACTTC. This codes for CASSIGGLMQETQYF. The V call is TRBV19, the J call TRBJ2-5, with D perhaps matching TRBD2 (6 bases). Trimming cost V 1 base and J 2 bases, with 11 bases left between them. The CDR3 is made up of 15 amino acids. Germline lookup yields CDR1 LNHDA and CDR2 SQIVND (reference sequence).